This T cell receptor beta chain was obtained from a study of blood T cell repertoires in COVID-19 (dated by TCRdb to the early 2020s). The study in broad terms: The collaborator samples originated in the United States, Italy and Spain and spanned the acute and convalescent phases of COVID-19. Nearly every sample came with metadata listing a de-identified subject ID, COVID-19 status, age in years and sex. Subjects who had been exposed to COVID-19, were actively infected with it, or had recovered from it provided the deeply sampled blood TCRbeta repertoires that made up the dataset. The repertoires were released in a freely available public database meant as a resource for research on the immune response to SARS-CoV-2. The material from the prospective study consisted of cDNA or gDNA derived from T cells, B-cell-depleted T cells, or PBMCs. The samples were drawn from two sources: the first 160 participants of the ongoing ImmuneRACE study, and over 950 subjects contributed by 6 global collaborators. Where HLA class I and class II types were available, the types were taken from metadata supplied by the sample provider, not from assay-based typing.

What the work shows at the level of the full study, not this receptor alone: Clinical and demographic metadata were provided uncurated, with the amount varying by source and participant.

Whole blood was collected in K2EDTA tubes by collaborating institutions according to the institutions' own protocols. Collaborator samples were shipped for TCRbeta analysis as frozen whole blood, isolated PBMCs, or DNA extracted from either sample type. A word on this clone: This receptor's antigen is unknown. Base qualities were left out, and no much larger clone turns up one base away.

TCRbeta CDR3 regions were amplified from genomic DNA using the immunoSEQ Assay, a bias-controlled multiplex PCR. Concerning the study's data processing: Nucleated cell counts per sample were estimated from amplification of reference gene primers within the assay. To quantify the absolute abundance of each unique TCRbeta CDR3 rearrangement, sequence reads were collapsed and filtered. For each sample, productive Simpson clonality was calculated by taking the square root of Simpson's diversity index across productive rearrangements. This is the immuneACCESS table as TCRdb keeps it, with only in-frame sequences that have V and J called. A part of the clones is gone; compared with another copy, unresolved V genes explain less than half, and the rest is unexplained. The DNA was the basis for D and trimming; V, J and clone size are from that table. Here the sample has some 200,000 clones; around nine tenths occur a single time. The top ten hold about 4.8% of the sample.

From the cysteine through the phenylalanine, the CDR3 covers 20 amino acids. Left in the record is the CDR3 DNA by itself, 60 bases read in frame from the first base. Per the germline V gene, MGHRA is the CDR1 and YSYEKL is the CDR2. V is pared back by 2 bases and J by 2 bases, with 27 bases lying between the germline termini. This TCR derives from a woman in her forties with acute or convalescent COVID-19. The chain uses TRBV4-1 and TRBJ1-2; D gene: possibly TRBD1, on 6 matching bases. Source material: peripheral blood. The CDR3 corresponds to CASSQLKWIGQTFFNYGYTF. The DNA is as follows: TGCGCCAGCAGCCAATTAAAATGGATAGGACAGACTTTCTTCAACTATGGCTACACCTTC.